A selection of T cell receptor beta chains follows, all from one sample in a study of blood T cell repertoires in COVID-19. Some clones are missing from TCRdb's copy, which holds only in-frame ones; the method was immunoSEQ multiplex PCR. The sample lists more than 150,000 clones, around 78% seen once, with around 2.8% in the top ten. The source material was peripheral blood. The receptors originated from an elderly woman with active or convalescent COVID-19. The CDR3 runs from the conserved cysteine through the conserved F or W. A D gene is named only where the DNA matches it firmly. The size of a clone is reported for some rows only, either as once, few or many, or as a class for expanded clones.

v_gene,len,abundance,j_gene,d_gene,CDR3nt,CDR3aa
TRBV19,17,NA,TRBJ1-2,NA,TGTGCCAGTAGTATTTCATACAGCGGCGACAGGCGTGGTGGCTACACCTTC,CASSISYSGDRRGGYTF
TRBV27,14,NA,TRBJ1-6,TRBD1,TGTGCCAGCAGTTTGACAGGGGGGGATTCACCCCTCCACTTT,CASSLTGGDSPLHF
TRBV28,15,few,TRBJ2-1,TRBD2,TGTGCCAGCCATGCCGGGGGGTGGGGTATTCGTGAGCAGTTCTTC,CASHAGGWGIREQFF
TRBV5-1,17,NA,TRBJ2-7,TRBD2,TGCGCCAGCAGCTTGGGGGCTAGCGGGGGCTTTCGGAACGAGCAGTACTTC,CASSLGASGGFRNEQYF
TRBV2,15,NA,TRBJ1-6,NA,TGTGCCAGCAGTGGGAGGACAGTGTCGGATTCACCCCTCCACTTT,CASSGRTVSDSPLHF
TRBV5-6,13,NA,TRBJ1-2,NA,TGTGCCAGCAGCGACGTCGGGGGGAATGGCTACACCTTC,CASSDVGGNGYTF
TRBV19,13,NA,TRBJ1-2,NA,TGTGCCAGTAGTGCCAGAACAGGGTTCGGCTACACCTTC,CASSARTGFGYTF
TRBV5-6,19,NA,TRBJ2-2,TRBD2,TGTGCCAGCAGCGCTACACCTAGCGGGGGGGAACAACACCCCGGGGAGCTGTTTTTT,CASSATPSGGEQHPGELFF
TRBV7-9,17,NA,TRBJ2-7,NA,TGTGCCAGCAGCCATCCGGTGGCTAGCGCGAGCCAACGTGAGCAGTACTTC,CASSHPVASASQREQYF
TRBV2,13,NA,TRBJ2-5,TRBD2,TGTGCCAGCAGAGGGCGGGGGGGCCAGACCCAGTACTTC,CASRGRGGQTQYF
TRBV5-4,16,NA,TRBJ1-1,TRBD1,TGTGCCAGCAGCCCGGGACAGGGTGGAAAGAACACTGAAGCTTTCTTT,CASSPGQGGKNTEAFF
TRBV28,13,once,TRBJ2-1,TRBD1,TGTGCCAGCAGTCCCCCCGACAGGGATGAGCAGTTCTTC,CASSPPDRDEQFF
TRBV2,17,many,TRBJ2-5,TRBD2,TGTGCCAGCAGTGGGGAGGGAGCGGGGGGCCAGCGGTGGACCCAGTACTTC,CASSGEGAGGQRWTQYF
TRBV30,11,NA,TRBJ2-2,NA,TGTGCCTGGGGGCGGACCGGGGAGCTGTTTTTT,CAWGRTGELFF
TRBV3-1/TRBV3-2,18,few,TRBJ1-3,TRBD1,TGTGCCAGCAGCCAATATGGGACAGGCGCACGCTCTGGAAACACCATATATTTT,CASSQYGTGARSGNTIYF
TRBV30,13,NA,TRBJ2-5,NA,TGTGCCTGCACTGGACAGCTTCAAGAGACCCAGTACTTC,CACTGQLQETQYF
TRBV5-6,14,once,TRBJ1-2,TRBD1,TGTGCCAGCAGCTCACACAGGGGGGCGAATGGCTACACCTTC,CASSSHRGANGYTF
TRBV5-5,14,NA,TRBJ1-6,TRBD1,TGTGCCAGCAGCTTACGGGGACAGGAATCCCCCCTCCACTTT,CASSLRGQESPLHF
TRBV10-3,13,NA,TRBJ1-2,NA,TGTGCCATCAGAGGCGACGGGGGGTATGGCTACACCTTC,CAIRGDGGYGYTF
TRBV3-1/TRBV3-2,12,many,TRBJ1-2,NA,TGTGCCAGCAGCCAAGTCGGGTATGGCTACACCTTC,CASSQVGYGYTF
TRBV3-1/TRBV3-2,15,NA,TRBJ2-1,TRBD2,TGTGCCAGCAGCCAAGATATAGCGGGGGGGCGTGAGCAGTTCTTC,CASSQDIAGGREQFF
TRBV28,16,NA,TRBJ2-5,NA,TGTGCCAGCAGCCCCCGGGCGGGCGGGGTAAAAGAGACCCAGTACTTC,CASSPRAGGVKETQYF
TRBV28,14,NA,TRBJ1-6,NA,TGTGCCAGCCTTGAGGGGGAAAATAATTCACCCCTCCACTTT,CASLEGENNSPLHF
TRBV5-1,14,NA,TRBJ1-2,NA,TGCGCCAGCAGCTTAGGACAGCTCGACTATGGCTACACCTTC,CASSLGQLDYGYTF
TRBV2,15,NA,TRBJ1-3,TRBD1,TGTGCCAGCTCAGGTCAGGGGGCAGTCGGAAACACCATATATTTT,CASSGQGAVGNTIYF
TRBV3-1/TRBV3-2,19,NA,TRBJ2-3,TRBD2,TGTGCCAGCAGCCAAGATCCCCCCGGGACTAGCGGGGAGACAGATACGCAGTATTTT,CASSQDPPGTSGETDTQYF
TRBV12-3/TRBV12-4,13,NA,TRBJ2-1,TRBD1,TGTGCCAGCAGAGGACCCAACCTGACAGGGCTGTTCTTC,CASRGPNLTGLFF
TRBV2,15,few,TRBJ2-3,NA,TGTGCCAGCAGTCGACTAACCAGTCGCACAGATACGCAGTATTTT,CASSRLTSRTDTQYF
TRBV5-1,16,NA,TRBJ2-7,TRBD2,TGCGCCAGCAGCACACTAGCGGGGGCCGGTTCCTACGAGCAGTACTTC,CASSTLAGAGSYEQYF
TRBV7-9,15,NA,TRBJ1-1,NA,TGTGCCAGCAGCCCTAACCTCCCACGGAACACTGAAGCTTTCTTT,CASSPNLPRNTEAFF
TRBV19,17,few,TRBJ1-6,NA,TGTGCCAGTAGTATTTTAGTAGGGGGACAAGCTGGTGTACCCCTCCACTTT,CASSILVGGQAGVPLHF
TRBV10-3,15,NA,TRBJ2-2,TRBD1,TGTGCCATCAGTGGGGGACAGGCGAACACCGGGGAGCTGTTTTTT,CAISGGQANTGELFF
TRBV24-1,13,NA,TRBJ2-5,NA,TGTGCCACCAGCCACCGGGACAAAGAGACCCAGTACTTC,CATSHRDKETQYF
TRBV9,13,NA,TRBJ2-7,NA,TGTGCCAGCAGCGTAGTTCCAGGGTATGAGCAGTACTTC,CASSVVPGYEQYF
TRBV6-5,16,once,TRBJ2-5,TRBD2,TGTGCCAGCAGTTACGGATTAGCGGGGAACCAAGAGACCCAGTACTTC,CASSYGLAGNQETQYF
TRBV25-1,12,NA,TRBJ2-3,NA,TGTGCCAGCAAGGGAGGCCCCACAACGCAGTATTTT,CASKGGPTTQYF
TRBV28,17,NA,TRBJ1-5,TRBD1,TGTGCCAGCAGTTTCCCAATACGACAGGGGGGGAATCAGCCCCAGCATTTT,CASSFPIRQGGNQPQHF
TRBV3-1/TRBV3-2,18,NA,TRBJ2-2,TRBD2,TGTGCCAGCAGCCTGCGACTAGCGGGGGGGCGTGTCACCGGGGAGCTGTTTTTT,CASSLRLAGGRVTGELFF
TRBV2,14,NA,TRBJ1-6,NA,TGTGCCAGCACTGACGTAGACCGGGATTCACCCCTCCACTTT,CASTDVDRDSPLHF
TRBV28,14,once,TRBJ2-7,NA,TGTGCCAGCAGTTTGGGCCAGGAATCATACGAGCAGTACTTC,CASSLGQESYEQYF
TRBV2,15,NA,TRBJ1-5,NA,TGTGCCAGCACAAATAACGCAGTTAGCAATCAGCCCCAGCATTTT,CASTNNAVSNQPQHF
TRBV7-6,14,NA,TRBJ1-6,TRBD1,TGTGCCAGCAGCCCAGACAGGGGGGATTCACCCCTCCACTTT,CASSPDRGDSPLHF
TRBV2,14,NA,TRBJ1-6,NA,TGTGCCAGCAGCAAGGAACAGGGATATTCACCCCTCCACTTT,CASSKEQGYSPLHF
TRBV25-1,13,once,TRBJ2-2,NA,TGTGCCAGCAGTGTACTAGACACCGGGGAGCTGTTTTTT,CASSVLDTGELFF
TRBV5-4,15,NA,TRBJ2-7,TRBD1,TGTGCCAGCAGCCCCGGACAGGGACCGGTCTACGAGCAGTACTTC,CASSPGQGPVYEQYF
TRBV6-5,16,few,TRBJ2-2,TRBD1,TGTGCCAGCAGTTACGGGACAGCCTTGAACACCGGGGAGCTGTTTTTT,CASSYGTALNTGELFF
TRBV5-4,16,NA,TRBJ2-7,TRBD1,TGTGCCAGCAGCTTGGCACAGGGGGCCGTTCGATACGAGCAGTACTTC,CASSLAQGAVRYEQYF
TRBV15,18,NA,TRBJ1-5,TRBD1,TGTGCCACCAGCAGAGAAGACAGGGGGGGATTTAGCGATCAGCCCCAGCATTTT,CATSREDRGGFSDQPQHF
TRBV27,16,NA,TRBJ2-1,NA,TGTGCCAGCAGTTTTGCGTGGACATCCCTTAACAATGAGCAGTTCTTC,CASSFAWTSLNNEQFF
TRBV6-2/TRBV6-3,15,NA,TRBJ2-7,TRBD1,TGTGCCAGCAGTAGGGCCGGGACAGGAACCTACGAGCAGTACTTC,CASSRAGTGTYEQYF
TRBV7-2,15,NA,TRBJ2-2,NA,TGTGCCAGCAGCTTTTTTCTTCCAGGGACCGGGGAGCTGTTTTTT,CASSFFLPGTGELFF
TRBV12-3/TRBV12-4,12,NA,TRBJ1-4,NA,TGTGCCAGCAGTTTTGAAGGAGCAAAACTGTTTTTT,CASSFEGAKLFF
TRBV7-9,16,NA,TRBJ1-4,NA,TGTGCCAGCAGCTTGGGGCAAAGTACAACTAATGAAAAACTGTTTTTT,CASSLGQSTTNEKLFF
TRBV2,15,few,TRBJ1-2,TRBD1,TGTGCCAGCAGTTGGGACAGGTTAGCTAACTATGGCTACACCTTC,CASSWDRLANYGYTF